Below are 3 T cell receptor beta chains sequenced from a single sample in a study of blood T cell repertoires in COVID-19. Profiling relied on immunoSEQ multiplex PCR, and the TCRdb table lists in-frame clones only, not all of them. This sample yields under 350,000 clones, of which roughly 85% are seen a single time; 8.5% to 9.5% belongs to the top ten. The sample comprised peripheral blood. The receptors come from a woman in her forties or fifties who had recovered from COVID-19.

CDR3 nucleotides: TGCGCCAGCAGTCACGACAGGGCTAACGCCAAAAACATTCAGTACTTC. Its translation: CASSHDRANAKNIQYF. The chain uses TRBV10-1 and TRBJ2-4; 7 bases agree with TRBD1. The V segment lost 5 bases and the J segment 1 base; nucleotides outside the gene matches: 8. The CDR3 runs 16 residues. Germline CDR1 and CDR2: WNHNN and SYGVQD (reference sequence).

The count of this clone is one. The chain employs TRBV19 and TRBJ1-5; 10 nucleotides align to TRBD1. V lost 6 bases to trimming and J lost 4 bases; unmatched junction nucleotides: 3. The germline V gene encodes CDR1 LNHDA and CDR2 SQIVND (reference sequence). This CDR3 comprises 14 residues. DNA of the CDR3: TGTGCCAGTAGGAGGGACAGGGGTAATCAGCCCCAGCATTTT. Translation: CASRRDRGNQPQHF.

This chain links TRBV9 with TRBJ2-7, with 9 bases matching TRBD1. J lost 3 bases, V lost 4 bases, and 5 bases had no gene match. CDR1 is SGDLS, CDR2 YYNGEE, per germline. The length of the CDR3 is 14 residues. DNA of the CDR3: TGTGCCAGCAGCTCCGGGACAGGGCTCTACGAGCAGTACTTC. Amino acid sequence: CASSSGTGLYEQYF. The full variable domain, with the rest looked up from reference TRBV9 and TRBJ2-7, is DSGVTQTPKHLITATGQRVTLRCSPRSGDLSVYWYQQSLDQGLQFLIQYYNGEERAKGNILERFSAQQFPDLHSELNLSSLELGDSALYFCASSSGTGLYEQYFGPGTRLTVT.